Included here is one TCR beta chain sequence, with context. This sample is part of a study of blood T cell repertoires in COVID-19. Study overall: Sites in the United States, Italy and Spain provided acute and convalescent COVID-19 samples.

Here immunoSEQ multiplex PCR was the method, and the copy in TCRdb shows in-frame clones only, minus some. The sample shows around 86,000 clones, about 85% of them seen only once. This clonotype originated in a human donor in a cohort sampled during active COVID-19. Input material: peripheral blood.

The CDR3 DNA reads as TGTGCCAGCAGTGAAGGGGGTTGGGGACAGGGGCCTTCCTACGAGCAGTACTTC. Its translation: CASSEGGWGQGPSYEQYF. This chain connects TRBV6-1 to TRBJ2-7; 10 nucleotides agree with TRBD1. This CDR3 is built from 18 residues. Germline CDR1 is MNHNS and CDR2 is SASEGT. V was pared by 1 base and J by 1 base, with 10 bases of the junction left unmatched.